A single sample is the source of the 9 T cell receptor beta chains below, sequenced in a study of blood T cell repertoires in COVID-19. The assay was immunoSEQ multiplex PCR, and TCRdb's table has in-frame clones only and misses some. The table lists some 350,000 clones, 91% of them singletons. The sequenced material came from peripheral blood. These receptors all come from a young woman who had recovered from COVID-19.

The CDR3 protein is CASSRSPGLAGATGELFF. DNA for the CDR3: TGTGCCAGTAGTAGGTCCCCGGGACTAGCGGGAGCTACCGGGGAGCTGTTTTTT. V usage is TRBV19 and J usage is TRBJ2-2; TRBD2 aligns across 14 bases. Germline V gene lookup returns CDR1 LNHDA and CDR2 SQIVND (reference sequence). The CDR3 spans 18 residues. With V trimmed by 4 bases and J by 5 bases, 9 bases remained unmatched.

This chain links TRBV9 with TRBJ1-1; tentatively, D is TRBD1 (5 bases). Looked up from germline, CDR1 is SGDLS and CDR2 is YYNGEE. Between the trimmed V and J ends, which lost 3 bases and 5 bases, there was a span of 11 bases. There are 13 residues in the CDR3. The CDR3: CASSAGGFTEAFF. The CDR3 DNA is TGTGCCAGCAGCGCCGGGGGTTTTACTGAAGCTTTCTTT. Supplemented by reference TRBV9 and TRBJ1-1, the full variable domain reads DSGVTQTPKHLITATGQRVTLRCSPRSGDLSVYWYQQSLDQGLQFLIQYYNGEERAKGNILERFSAQQFPDLHSELNLSSLELGDSALYFCASSAGGFTEAFFGQGTRLTVV.

This clone has only one observation. The genes are TRBV14 and TRBJ2-1; TRBD1 matches at 7 bases. The junction had 3 bases not matched to a gene; V was cut back by 2 bases and J by 2 bases. The CDR3 length is 15 residues. Germline values: CDR1 SGHDN, CDR2 FVKESK. The CDR3 DNA is TGTGCCAGCAGCCAAACGCAGGGGGCCTACAATGAGCAGTTCTTC. Protein product: CASSQTQGAYNEQFF.

The chain couples TRBV7-9 to TRBJ2-3; tentatively, D is TRBD2 (6 bases). Between the trimmed V and J ends, which lost 1 base and 0 bases, there was a span of 14 bases. Germline V CDR1 and CDR2: SEHNR, FQNEAQ (reference sequence). The CDR3 totals 17 residues. DNA for the CDR3: TGTGCCAGCAGCTTAGAGGAGGGACTCCCTAGCACAGATACGCAGTATTTT. Translating gives CASSLEEGLPSTDTQYF.

The chain employs TRBV9 and TRBJ2-5; D not resolved. V lost 3 bases and J lost 2, with 11 bases in between. Germline CDR1 reads SGDLS; CDR2 reads YYNGEE. The CDR3 consists of 14 residues. Here the CDR3 reads CASSARALQETQYF. The CDR3 DNA follows: TGTGCCAGCAGCGCTAGAGCCCTTCAAGAGACCCAGTACTTC.

J is TRBJ1-2 and V is TRBV5-4; 8 bases are shared with TRBD1. From germline, CDR1 is SGHNT and CDR2 YYREEE (reference sequence). CDR3 length: 15 amino acids. The ends lost 1 base at V and 4 bases at J; junction bases unmatched: 6. CDR3 DNA sequence: TGTGCCAGCAGCTTGAGGCAGGGGGCTATCTATGGCTACACCTTC. Its translation is CASSLRQGAIYGYTF.

This chain connects TRBV12-5 to TRBJ2-7, with 7 bases aligning to TRBD1. Germline V gene data show CDR1 as LGHNT and CDR2 as FRNRAP. The CDR3 covers 14 residues. V was pared by 5 bases and J by 0 bases, with 4 bases of the junction left unmatched. The chain's CDR3 is CASGGTAGSYEQYV. In nucleotides, the CDR3 is TGTGCTAGTGGTGGGACAGCAGGCTCCTACGAGCAGTACGTC.

The rearrangement uses TRBV3-1 (or the pseudogene TRBV3-2) and TRBJ2-3; weak D call: TRBD2 (6 bases). The CDR3 is 16 residues long. The germline V gene has CDR1 LGHDT and CDR2 YNNKEL (reference sequence). V gave up 0 bases and J gave up 0 bases, with 10 bases separating them. The CDR3 loop is CASSQDSSGSTDTQYF. The CDR3 DNA is TGTGCCAGCAGCCAAGATTCAAGCGGGAGCACAGATACGCAGTATTTT.

The chain links TRBV21-1 to TRBJ2-7; TRBD2, as called in the table, went unchecked against the DNA. TRBV21-1 is recorded as a pseudogene. The length of the CDR3 is 16 residues. The chain's CDR3 is CASSNGAHSSSYEQYV. The DNA of the CDR3 is TGTGCCAGCAGCAACGGAGCGCATTCGAGCTCCTACGAGCAGTACGTC.